This record looks at one T cell receptor beta chain sequence and its context. Its antigen target is currently unknown. There are no base qualities to consult, and no much larger clone falls within one base. These data originate in a study of naive and memory T cell subsets (dated by TCRdb to the late 2010s). Describing the broader study: Sorted naive and memory T cell subsets from peripheral blood were analyzed in the study using a UMI-based, open-source pipeline for TCR alpha and beta sequencing. The results of the functional CMV T cell responses matched the IgG serology results in every case. RNA was DNase-treated and reverse transcribed with TCR constant-region primers, mostly using SuperScript III.

The library was obtained by UMI-ligation and nested PCR. To cover both TRBC1 and TRBC2, the beta constant-region primer consisted of an equimolar mix of two oligonucleotides. A single-stranded oligonucleotide bearing the SP2 primer plus a 12-nucleotide UMI was ligated onto the 3' end of the cDNA by T4 RNA ligase 1. The ligated cDNA went through four rounds of PCR with nested alpha and beta constant-region primers together with the SP2 primer. The ligation reaction was kept at 16 degrees C for about 19-25 hours. To avoid over-amplification, PCR2 was usually performed as a SYBR Green qPCR and halted once a predetermined threshold was reached. Apart from the first purification, every purification step used Agencourt AMPure XP magnetic beads. Libraries were quantified by Qubit and checked on a TapeStation, with a main peak expected near 650 bp. Sequencing of the pooled libraries was done on an Illumina MiSeq using v2 2x251 paired-end kits, which typically yielded roughly 0.95-2.3 million reads per sample. Libraries were pooled at approximately 3.7 nM per sample, and roughly 4.5-7.5% PhiX was added to improve cluster recognition. Turning to the authors' computational methods: V and J genes were assigned to Demultiplexor-processed FASTQ reads by Decombinator through tag matching, with a single base-pair mismatch being allowed. Collapsinator relied on UMIs to fix sequencing errors as well as frequency errors caused by PCR heterogeneity. CDR3Translator translated TCRs and extracted CDR3s from the conserved cysteine to the FGXG phenylalanine, flagging non-productive sequences. Gini, Shannon entropy and inverse Simpson indices were computed after subsampling the repertoires to the same number of UMI-defined TCRs. Within the linear range, a power law was fitted to clonotype abundance distributions using maximum likelihood. For one naive CD8 sample, the pipeline and MIGEC produced similar UMI counts, unique TCR numbers and clonal distributions. A set of several thousand CMV-associated CDR3 sequences, compiled from VDJdb and a published dataset, was used to search the repertoires. The raw public data were reprocessed by TCRdb itself: fastp quality trimming at Q25, MiXCR clonotype calling, in-frame beta chains only. Under each unique CDR3 protein, matching rows form one entry showing the most common genes and DNA. The V and J calls and clone size are TCRdb's, not the authors'. A total of approximately 85,000 distinct CDR3 sequences appear in this sample, 7% of them only once. The ten largest clones capture around 1.5% of the sample.

TCR alpha and beta chain libraries were amplified separately from the second PCR step onward. CMV status of each donor was established by measuring IFNgamma production from CD4+ T cells after fresh PBMCs were stimulated overnight with CMV viral lysate. Using Miltenyi beads, CD4 T cells were first positively selected, and CD8 T cells were then positively selected from the CD4-negative fraction. Cells stained for CD3, CD4, CD8, CD45RA, CD27 and a live/dead dye were sorted on a BD Aria II into four subsets by CD45RA and CD27. Blood was obtained from a few healthy volunteers, and the blood from each volunteer was fractionated into CD4 and CD8 T cells and subsequently into four differentiation subsets. Roughly 0.13 L of peripheral blood was collected from each donor, and PBMC were isolated by Ficoll-Paque PLUS density-gradient centrifugation. Sorted cells were lysed in RLT buffer, after which RNA was extracted using a Qiagen RNeasy kit and stored at -80 degrees C.

Looking up the germline V gene (reference sequence) yields CDR1 DFQATT and CDR2 SNEGSKA. The trim is 0 bases for V and 0 bases for J, with a gap of 11 bases between the germline ends. The CDR3 contains 16 residues, cysteine and phenylalanine counted. Only the CDR3 part of the read is kept: 48 bases, read in frame from the first base. What the study reported, not specific to this receptor: A power law was followed by TCR abundance, with an exponent that differed between naive and memory subsets but was consistent across the three individuals. Gini index rose and Shannon and inverse Simpson diversity fell from naive through CM, EM and EMRA in both CD4 and CD8 cells. RNA-based TCR counts may be affected by expression changes linked to T cell activation and differentiation. The repertoire findings for the naive and memory subsets could not be validated, as no ground truth was available. Once error correction was done, more than 95% of naive TCR sequences showed up just once, which made the naive abundance distributions much steeper than those of the memory subsets. A clonotype was defined as a single alpha or beta chain sequence rather than as a paired alpha/beta receptor.

The chain is encoded by TRBV20-1 joined to TRBJ1-4, and the D gene may be TRBD1, 6 bases matching. The sequencing input was central memory CD4+ T cells from blood. This specimen's cell subset or site label, per the study, means: central memory, CD45RA- CD27+. The sequence was obtained from a human donor in good health. This receptor has the CDR3 CSARDRTAATNEKLFF. The nucleotide sequence is given as TGCAGTGCTAGAGATCGGACAGCCGCAACTAATGAAAAACTGTTTTTT.